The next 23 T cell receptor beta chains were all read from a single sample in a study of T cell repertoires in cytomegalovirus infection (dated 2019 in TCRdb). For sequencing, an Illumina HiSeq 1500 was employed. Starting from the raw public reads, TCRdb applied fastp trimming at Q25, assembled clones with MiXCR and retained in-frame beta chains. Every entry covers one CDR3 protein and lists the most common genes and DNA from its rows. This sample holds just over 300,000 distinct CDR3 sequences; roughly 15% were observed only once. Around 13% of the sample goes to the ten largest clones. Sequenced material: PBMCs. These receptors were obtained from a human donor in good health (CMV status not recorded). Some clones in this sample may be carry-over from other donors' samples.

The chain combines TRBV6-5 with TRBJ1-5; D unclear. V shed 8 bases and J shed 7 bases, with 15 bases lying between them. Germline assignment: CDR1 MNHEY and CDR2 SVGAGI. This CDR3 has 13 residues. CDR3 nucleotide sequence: TGTGCCAGCGCGTGGGAGGCGAGCCAGCCCCAGCATTTT. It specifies CASAWEASQPQHF.

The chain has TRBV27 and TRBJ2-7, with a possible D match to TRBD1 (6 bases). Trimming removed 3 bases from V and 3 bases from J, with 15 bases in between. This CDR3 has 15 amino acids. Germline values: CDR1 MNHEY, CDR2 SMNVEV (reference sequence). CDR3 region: CASSFKGQLLYEQYF. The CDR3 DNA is TGTGCCAGCAGTTTTAAAGGACAGCTCCTCTACGAGCAGTACTTC.

The CDR3, as DNA: TGTGCCAGCAGTTTATTAGGGTCTAGCTCCTACAATGAGCAGTTCTTC. The encoded protein is CASSLLGSSSYNEQFF. The V call is TRBV28, the J call TRBJ2-1; D is uncertain. Trimming stripped 1 base from V and 0 bases from J, with 10 bases between. Germline-derived CDR1 and CDR2 are MDHEN and SYDVKM. This CDR3 comprises 16 residues. The variable domain in full, completed from reference TRBV28 and TRBJ2-1, reads DVKVTQSSRYLVKRTGEKVFLECVQDMDHENMFWYRQDPGLGLRLIYFSYDVKMKEKGDIPEGYSVSREKKERFSLILESASTNQTSMYLCASSLLGSSSYNEQFFGPGTRLTVL.

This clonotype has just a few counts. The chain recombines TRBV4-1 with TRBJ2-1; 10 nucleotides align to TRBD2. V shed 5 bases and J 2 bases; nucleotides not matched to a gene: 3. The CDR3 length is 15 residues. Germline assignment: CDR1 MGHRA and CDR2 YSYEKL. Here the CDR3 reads CASSVLAGAYNEQFF. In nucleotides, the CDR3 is TGCGCCAGCAGCGTTCTAGCGGGAGCCTACAATGAGCAGTTCTTC.

The CDR3 DNA follows: TGTGCCAGCAGCTTAGAGAGACTAGCGGGGGTTGGCACAGATACGCAGTATTTT. This codes for CASSLERLAGVGTDTQYF. The chain combines TRBV11-2 with TRBJ2-3, with 12 bases aligning to TRBD2. CDR1 is SGHAT, CDR2 FQNNGV, per germline. The ends lost 0 bases at V and 1 base at J; junction bases unmatched: 5. There are 18 residues in the CDR3. Variable domain in full (rest from reference TRBV11-2 and TRBJ2-3): EAGVAQSPRYKIIEKRQSVAFWCNPISGHATLYWYQQILGQGPKLLIQFQNNGVVDDSQLPKDRFSAERLKGVDSTLKIQPAKLEDSAVYLCASSLERLAGVGTDTQYFGPGTRLTVL.

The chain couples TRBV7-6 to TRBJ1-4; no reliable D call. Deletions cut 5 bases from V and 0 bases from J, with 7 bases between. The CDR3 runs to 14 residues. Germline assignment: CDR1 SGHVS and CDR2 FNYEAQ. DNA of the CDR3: TGTGCCAGCAGCCGAGGTTCAACTAATGAAAAACTGTTTTTT. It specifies CASSRGSTNEKLFF.

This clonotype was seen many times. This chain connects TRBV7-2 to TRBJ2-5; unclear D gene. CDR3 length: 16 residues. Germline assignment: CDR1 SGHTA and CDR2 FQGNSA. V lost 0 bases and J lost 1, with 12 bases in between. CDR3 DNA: TGTGCCAGCAGCTTAGCCGGGTCAGCCTTCCAAGAGACCCAGTACTTC. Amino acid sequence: CASSLAGSAFQETQYF.

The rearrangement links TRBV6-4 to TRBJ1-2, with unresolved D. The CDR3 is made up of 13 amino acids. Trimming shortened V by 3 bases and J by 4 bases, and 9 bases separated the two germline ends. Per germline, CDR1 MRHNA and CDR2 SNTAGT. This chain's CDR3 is CASSEDESYGYTF. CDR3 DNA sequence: TGTGCCAGCAGTGAAGACGAAAGCTATGGCTACACCTTC.

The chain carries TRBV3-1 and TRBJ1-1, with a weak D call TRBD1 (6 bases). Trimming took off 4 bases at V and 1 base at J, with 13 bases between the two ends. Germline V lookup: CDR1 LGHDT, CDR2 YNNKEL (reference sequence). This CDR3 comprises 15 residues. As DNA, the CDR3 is TGTGCCAGCAGCCCTCGGGACACCCGGAACACTGAAGCTTTCTTT. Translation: CASSPRDTRNTEAFF.

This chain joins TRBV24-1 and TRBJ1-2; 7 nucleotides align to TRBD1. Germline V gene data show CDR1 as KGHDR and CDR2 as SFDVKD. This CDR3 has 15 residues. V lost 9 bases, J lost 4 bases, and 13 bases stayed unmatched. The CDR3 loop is CATPNHDRAFYGYTF. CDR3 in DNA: TGTGCCACCCCGAACCACGACAGGGCCTTCTATGGCTACACCTTC.

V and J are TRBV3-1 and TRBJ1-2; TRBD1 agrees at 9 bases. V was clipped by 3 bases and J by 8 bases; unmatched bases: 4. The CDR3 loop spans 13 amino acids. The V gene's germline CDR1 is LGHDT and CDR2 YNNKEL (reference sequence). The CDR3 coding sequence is TGTGCCAGCAGCCAGGACAGGGGCAGCGGCTACACCTTC. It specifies CASSQDRGSGYTF.

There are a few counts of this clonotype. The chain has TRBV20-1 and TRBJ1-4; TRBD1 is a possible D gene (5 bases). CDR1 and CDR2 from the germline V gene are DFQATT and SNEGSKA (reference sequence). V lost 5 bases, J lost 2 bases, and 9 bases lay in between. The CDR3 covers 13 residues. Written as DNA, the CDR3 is TGCAGTGCTCCACAGGATACTAATGAAAAACTGTTTTTT. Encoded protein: CSAPQDTNEKLFF.

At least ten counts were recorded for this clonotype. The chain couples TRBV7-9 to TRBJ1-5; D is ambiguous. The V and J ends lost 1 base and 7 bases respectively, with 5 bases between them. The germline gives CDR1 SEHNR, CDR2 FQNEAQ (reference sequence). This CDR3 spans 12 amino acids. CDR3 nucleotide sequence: TGTGCCAGCAGCTTAGAAGGCCAGCCCCAGCATTTT. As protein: CASSLEGQPQHF.

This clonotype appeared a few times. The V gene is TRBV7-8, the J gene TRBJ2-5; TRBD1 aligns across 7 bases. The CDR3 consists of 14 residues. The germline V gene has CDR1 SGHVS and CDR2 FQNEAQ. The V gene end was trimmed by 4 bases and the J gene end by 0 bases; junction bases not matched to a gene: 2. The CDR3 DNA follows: TGTGCCAGCAGCTCTGGACAGGACCAAGAGACCCAGTACTTC. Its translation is CASSSGQDQETQYF.

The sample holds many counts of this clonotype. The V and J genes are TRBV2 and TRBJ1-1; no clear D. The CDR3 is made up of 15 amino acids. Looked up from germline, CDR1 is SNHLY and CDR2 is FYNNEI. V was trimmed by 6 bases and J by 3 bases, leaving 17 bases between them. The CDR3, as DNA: TGTGCCAGCAGCGATGGACTAGCCGGGGACACTGAAGCTTTCTTT. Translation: CASSDGLAGDTEAFF.

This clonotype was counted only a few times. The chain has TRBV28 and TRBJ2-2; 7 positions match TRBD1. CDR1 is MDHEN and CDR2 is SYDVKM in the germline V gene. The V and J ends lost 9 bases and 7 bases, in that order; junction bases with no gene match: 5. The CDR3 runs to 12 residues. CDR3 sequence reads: CASTQGSGELFF. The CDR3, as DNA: TGTGCCAGTACACAGGGGAGCGGGGAGCTGTTTTTT.

DNA for the CDR3: TGTGCCAGCAGTGACTACTCTGTGGGTACGCAGTATTTT. Translated, it gives CASSDYSVGTQYF. The gene calls are TRBV25-1 and TRBJ2-3; D not certain. CDR3 size: 13 residues. In germline, CDR1 is MGHDK, CDR2 SYGVNS. V shed 3 bases and J shed 8 bases, with 12 bases lying between them.

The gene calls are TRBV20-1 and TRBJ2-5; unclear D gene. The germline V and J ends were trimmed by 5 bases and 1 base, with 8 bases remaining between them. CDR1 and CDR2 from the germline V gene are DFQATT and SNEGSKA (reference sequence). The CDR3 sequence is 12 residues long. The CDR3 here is CSALAVQETQYF. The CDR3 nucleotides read TGCAGTGCTCTGGCCGTCCAAGAGACCCAGTACTTC.

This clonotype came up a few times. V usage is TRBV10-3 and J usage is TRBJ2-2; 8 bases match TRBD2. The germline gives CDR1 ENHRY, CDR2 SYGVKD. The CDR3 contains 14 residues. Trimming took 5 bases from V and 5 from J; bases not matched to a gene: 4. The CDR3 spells CAISPRGETGELFF. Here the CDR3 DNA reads TGTGCCATCAGTCCGCGGGGGGAAACCGGGGAGCTGTTTTTT.

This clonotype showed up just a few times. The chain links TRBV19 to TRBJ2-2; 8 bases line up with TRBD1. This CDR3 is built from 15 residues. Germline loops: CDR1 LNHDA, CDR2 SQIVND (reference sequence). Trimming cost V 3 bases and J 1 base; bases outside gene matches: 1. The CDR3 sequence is CASSMGTGNTGELFF. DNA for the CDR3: TGTGCCAGTAGTATGGGGACAGGGAACACCGGGGAGCTGTTTTTT.

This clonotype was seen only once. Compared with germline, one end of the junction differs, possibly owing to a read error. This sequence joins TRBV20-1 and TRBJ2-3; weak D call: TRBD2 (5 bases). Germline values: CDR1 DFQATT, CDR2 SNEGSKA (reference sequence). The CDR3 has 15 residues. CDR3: CSARISGSGTDMQYF. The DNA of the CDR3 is TGCAGTGCTAGAATTTCGGGGTCGGGCACAGATATGCAGTATTTT.

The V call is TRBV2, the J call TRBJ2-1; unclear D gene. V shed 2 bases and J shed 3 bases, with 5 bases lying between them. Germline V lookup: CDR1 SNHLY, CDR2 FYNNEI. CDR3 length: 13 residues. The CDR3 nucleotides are TGTGCCAGCAGTGAACTAGACTACAATGAGCAGTTCTTC. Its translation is CASSELDYNEQFF.

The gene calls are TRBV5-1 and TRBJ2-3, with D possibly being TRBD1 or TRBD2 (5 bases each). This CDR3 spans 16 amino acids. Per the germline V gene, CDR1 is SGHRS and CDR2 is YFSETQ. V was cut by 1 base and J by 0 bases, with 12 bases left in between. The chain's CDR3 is CASSLPGTSSTDTQYF. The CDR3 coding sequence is TGCGCCAGCAGCTTGCCCGGGACCTCTAGCACAGATACGCAGTATTTT. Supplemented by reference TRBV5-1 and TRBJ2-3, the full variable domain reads KAGVTQTPRYLIKTRGQQVTLSCSPISGHRSVSWYQQTPGQGLQFLFEYFSETQRNKGNFPGRFSGRQFSNSRSEMNVSTLELGDSALYLCASSLPGTSSTDTQYFGPGTRLTVL.